Following are 8 T cell receptor beta chains from one sample sequenced in a study of T-cell memory formation after mild COVID-19. MiXCR was run by TCRdb on the 5' RACE reads, yielding one entry per CDR3 protein. The repertoire has roughly 170,000 distinct CDR3 sequences, 20% to 25% of them found once; the top ten carry 23%. Sequences were obtained from PBMCs or a T cell subset sorted from them (not recorded which). The receptors were gathered from an adult woman who had mild COVID-19 (a few samples of this study predate the infection). Cell type and time point are not known.

There are a few counts of this clonotype. CDR3 sequence reads: CASSSRPGPNEQYF. For the CDR3, the DNA is TGTGCCAGCAGCTCGCGGCCGGGCCCCAACGAGCAGTACTTC. The chain uses TRBV13 and TRBJ2-7; D is ambiguous. V was trimmed by 4 bases and J by 5 bases, leaving 15 bases between them. The CDR3 extends over 14 amino acids. Germline V gene lookup returns CDR1 PRHDT and CDR2 FYEKMQ (reference sequence).

The rearrangement links TRBV11-2 to TRBJ2-1; D possibly matches TRBD1 or TRBD2 (5 bases each). This CDR3 comprises 16 residues. Looked up from germline, CDR1 is SGHAT and CDR2 is FQNNGV. Trimming removed 0 bases from V and 8 bases from J, with 17 bases in between. The CDR3 bases are TGTGCCAGCAGCTTAGAGGAGATAGGGGTGGAGGATGAGCAGTTCTTC. Its translation is CASSLEEIGVEDEQFF.

The rearrangement joins TRBV7-9 to TRBJ2-5; 7 nucleotides agree with TRBD1. The V segment lost 10 bases and the J segment 4 bases; nucleotides outside the gene matches: 15. The CDR3 consists of 15 residues. Germline V CDR1 and CDR2: SEHNR, FQNEAQ (reference sequence). CDR3 sequence reads: CATPEYGTVAETQYF. The DNA for the CDR3 is TGTGCCACCCCAGAATACGGGACAGTTGCAGAGACCCAGTACTTC.

V gene TRBV6-4 combines with J gene TRBJ2-1; tentatively, D is TRBD2 (5 bases). The CDR3 extends over 15 amino acids. The germline V gene has CDR1 MRHNA and CDR2 SNTAGT. Trimming took off 2 bases at V and 0 bases at J, with 8 bases between the two ends. The CDR3 DNA sequence: TGTGCCAGCAGTGACAAGCGGACCTCCTACAATGAGCAGTTCTTC. This translates into CASSDKRTSYNEQFF.

This clonotype occurred a few times. The rearrangement joins TRBV7-9 to TRBJ2-1; D gene ambiguous. There are 15 residues in the CDR3. The germline V gene has CDR1 SEHNR and CDR2 FQNEAQ (reference sequence). Trimming cost V 5 bases and J 2 bases, with 13 bases left between them. The CDR3 loop reads CASSVSSSPYNEQFF. The CDR3, as DNA: TGTGCCAGCAGCGTATCTTCGAGTCCCTACAATGAGCAGTTCTTC.

V gene TRBV20-1 combines with J gene TRBJ1-1; no clear D gene. The V and J ends lost 4 bases and 0 bases respectively, with 9 bases between them. Germline loops: CDR1 DFQATT, CDR2 SNEGSKA (reference sequence). The CDR3 consists of 13 residues. The DNA of the CDR3 is TGCAGTGCTATAAAACGGGTGAACACTGAAGCTTTCTTT. It codes for CSAIKRVNTEAFF.

This clonotype was observed once. The chain uses TRBV27 and TRBJ2-1, with 10 bases that match TRBD2. CDR1 is MNHEY and CDR2 is SMNVEV in the germline V gene (reference sequence). Unmatched junction bases numbered 6, after V lost 2 bases and J lost 2 bases. The CDR3 totals 17 residues. The CDR3 nucleotides are TGTGCCAGCAGTTTAGAGGCTAGCGGGAGCGCCTACAATGAGCAGTTCTTC. Translation gives CASSLEASGSAYNEQFF.

This sequence joins TRBV4-1 and TRBJ1-2; D gene ambiguous. The germline CDR1 and CDR2 sequences are MGHRA and YSYEKL. The V end was cut by 1 base, the J end by 0 bases, with 9 bases between. CDR3 length: 15 amino acids. CDR3 residues: CASSQVVDPNYGYTF. The CDR3 nucleotides are TGCGCCAGCAGCCAAGTAGTGGATCCTAACTATGGCTACACCTTC.